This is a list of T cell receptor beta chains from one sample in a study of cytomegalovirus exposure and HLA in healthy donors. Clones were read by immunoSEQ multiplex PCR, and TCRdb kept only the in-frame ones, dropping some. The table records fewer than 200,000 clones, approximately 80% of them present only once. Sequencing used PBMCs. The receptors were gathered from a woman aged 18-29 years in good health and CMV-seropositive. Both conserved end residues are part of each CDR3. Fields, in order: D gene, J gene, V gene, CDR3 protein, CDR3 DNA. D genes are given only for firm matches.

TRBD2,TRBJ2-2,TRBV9,CASSREVRELFF,TGTGCCAGCAGCCGGGAGGTCCGGGAGCTGTTTTTT
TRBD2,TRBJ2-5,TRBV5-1,CASSEPGLATYQETQYF,TGCGCCAGCAGCGAACCGGGACTAGCGACGTACCAAGAGACCCAGTACTTC
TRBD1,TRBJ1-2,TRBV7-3,CASSSGQGTHGYTF,TGTGCCAGCAGCTCCGGACAGGGAACGCATGGCTACACCTTC
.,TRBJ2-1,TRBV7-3,CASNPGTSPGEQFF,TGTGCCAGCAACCCTGGGACTTCCCCGGGTGAGCAGTTCTTC
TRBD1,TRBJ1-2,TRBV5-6,CASSPDRESGYTF,TGTGCCAGCAGCCCCGACAGGGAAAGTGGCTACACCTTC
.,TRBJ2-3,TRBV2,CASKVLRDTQYF,TGTGCCAGCAAAGTCCTTCGGGATACGCAGTATTTT
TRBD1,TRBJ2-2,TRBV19,CASSAPPGGMAGELFF,TGTGCCAGTAGTGCGCCCCCAGGGGGCATGGCCGGGGAGCTGTTTTTT
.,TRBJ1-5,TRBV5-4,CASSLEGFPQHF,TGTGCCAGCAGCTTGGAGGGGTTCCCCCAGCATTTT
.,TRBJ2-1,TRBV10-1,CASSEVGTYNEQFF,TGCGCCAGCAGTGAGGTCGGGACCTACAATGAGCAGTTCTTC
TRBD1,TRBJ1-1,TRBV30,CASRGQMNTEAFF,TGTGCCTCCAGGGGACAGATGAACACTGAAGCTTTCTTT